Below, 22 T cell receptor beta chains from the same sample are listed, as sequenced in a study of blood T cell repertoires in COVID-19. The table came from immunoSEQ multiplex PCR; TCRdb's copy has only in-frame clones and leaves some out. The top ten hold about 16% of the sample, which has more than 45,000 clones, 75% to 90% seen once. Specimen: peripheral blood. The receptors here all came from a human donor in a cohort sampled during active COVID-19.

The DNA for the CDR3 is TGTGCCAGCATCCGGGAGGGGGCGAACACCGGGGAGCTGTTTTTT. Translation: CASIREGANTGELFF. The chain links TRBV7-9 to TRBJ2-2; 8 bases match TRBD2. V gave up 7 bases and J gave up 0 bases; unmatched junction bases: 4. The CDR3 is made up of 15 amino acids. Looked up from germline, CDR1 is SEHNR and CDR2 is FQNEAQ (reference sequence).

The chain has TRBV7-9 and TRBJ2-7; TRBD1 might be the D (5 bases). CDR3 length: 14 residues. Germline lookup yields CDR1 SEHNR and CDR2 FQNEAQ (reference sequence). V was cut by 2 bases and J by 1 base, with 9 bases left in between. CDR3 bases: TGTGCCAGCAGCTTACAGACAGCTTCCTACGAGCAGTACTTC. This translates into CASSLQTASYEQYF. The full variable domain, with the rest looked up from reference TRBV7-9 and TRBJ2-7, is DTGVSQNPRHKITKRGQNVTFRCDPISEHNRLYWYRQTLGQGPEFLTYFQNEAQLEKSRLLSDRFSAERPKGSFSTLEIQRTEQGDSAMYLCASSLQTASYEQYFGPGTRLTVT.

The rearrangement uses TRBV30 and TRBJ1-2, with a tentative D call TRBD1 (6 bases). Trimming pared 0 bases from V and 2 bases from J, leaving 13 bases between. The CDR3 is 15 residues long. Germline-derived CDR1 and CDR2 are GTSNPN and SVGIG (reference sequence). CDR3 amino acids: CAWSVPGALNYGYTF. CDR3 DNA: TGTGCCTGGAGTGTACCAGGGGCATTAAACTATGGCTACACCTTC.

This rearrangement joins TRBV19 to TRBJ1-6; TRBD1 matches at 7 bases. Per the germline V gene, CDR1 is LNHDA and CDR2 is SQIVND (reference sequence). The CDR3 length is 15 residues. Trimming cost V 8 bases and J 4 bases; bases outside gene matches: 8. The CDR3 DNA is TGTGCCAGTCGTCCGGGACAGTCATATAATTCACCCCTCCACTTT. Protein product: CASRPGQSYNSPLHF.

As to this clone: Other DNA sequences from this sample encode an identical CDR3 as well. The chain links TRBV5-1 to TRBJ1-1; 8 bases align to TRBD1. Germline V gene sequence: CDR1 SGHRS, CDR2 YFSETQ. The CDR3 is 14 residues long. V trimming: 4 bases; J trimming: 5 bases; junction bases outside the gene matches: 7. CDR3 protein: CASSPGGANTEAFF. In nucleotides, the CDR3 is TGCGCCAGCAGCCCAGGGGGCGCGAATACTGAAGCTTTCTTT.

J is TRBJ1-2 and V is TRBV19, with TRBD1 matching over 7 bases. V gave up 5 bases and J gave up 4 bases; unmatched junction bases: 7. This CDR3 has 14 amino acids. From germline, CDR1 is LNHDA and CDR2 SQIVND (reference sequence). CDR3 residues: CASSSDRFIYGYTF. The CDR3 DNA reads TGTGCCAGTAGTTCGGACAGGTTTATCTATGGCTACACCTTC. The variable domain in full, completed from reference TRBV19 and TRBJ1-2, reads DGGITQSPKYLFRKEGQNVTLSCEQNLNHDAMYWYRQDPGQGLRLIYYSQIVNDFQKGDIAEGYSVSREKKESFPLTVTSAQKNPTAFYLCASSSDRFIYGYTFGSGTRLTVV.

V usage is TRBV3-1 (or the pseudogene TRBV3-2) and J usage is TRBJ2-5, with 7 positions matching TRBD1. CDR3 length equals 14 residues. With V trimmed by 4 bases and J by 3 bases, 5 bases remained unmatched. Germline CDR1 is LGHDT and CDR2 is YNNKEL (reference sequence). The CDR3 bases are TGTGCCAGCAGCCCCAGAACAGGGGAAGAGACCCAGTACTTC. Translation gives CASSPRTGEETQYF.

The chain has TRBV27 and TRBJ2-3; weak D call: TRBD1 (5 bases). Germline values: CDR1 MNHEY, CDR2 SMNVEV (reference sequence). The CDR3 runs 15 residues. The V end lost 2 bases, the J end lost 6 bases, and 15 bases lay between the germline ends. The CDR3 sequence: CASSLQGADWDTQYF. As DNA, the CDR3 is TGTGCCAGCAGTTTACAAGGGGCGGATTGGGATACGCAGTATTTT.

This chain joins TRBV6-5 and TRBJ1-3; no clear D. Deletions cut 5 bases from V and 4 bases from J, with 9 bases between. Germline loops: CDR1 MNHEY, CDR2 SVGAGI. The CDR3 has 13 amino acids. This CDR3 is CASSRETGNTIYF. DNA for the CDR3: TGTGCCAGCAGTAGGGAGACGGGAAACACCATATATTTT.

The CDR3 DNA reads TGTGCCAGCAGGGCCCTCTATAATTCACCCCTCCACTTT. It encodes CASRALYNSPLHF. The J gene is TRBJ1-6, the V gene TRBV6-5; D is unresolved. The V end lost 6 bases, the J end lost 3 bases, and 6 bases lay between the germline ends. Per germline, CDR1 MNHEY and CDR2 SVGAGI. This CDR3 is 13 amino acids long.

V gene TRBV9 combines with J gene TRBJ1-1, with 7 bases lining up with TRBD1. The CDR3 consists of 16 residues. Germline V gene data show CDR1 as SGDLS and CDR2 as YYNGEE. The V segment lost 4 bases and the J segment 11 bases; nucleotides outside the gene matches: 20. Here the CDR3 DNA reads TGTGCCAGCAGCCCCCAAGCCGCACTGACAGGGAGGTCTGCTTTCTTT. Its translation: CASSPQAALTGRSAFF.

The CDR3 DNA is TGTGCCAGTAGTATAGAAGGGGAAAGTGAAAAACTGTTTTTT. It yields the protein CASSIEGESEKLFF. The rearrangement joins TRBV19 to TRBJ1-4, with a tentative D call TRBD1 (5 bases). Trimming cost V 0 bases and J 7 bases, with 9 bases left between them. Germline V gene data show CDR1 as LNHDA and CDR2 as SQIVND (reference sequence). CDR3 length: 14 residues.

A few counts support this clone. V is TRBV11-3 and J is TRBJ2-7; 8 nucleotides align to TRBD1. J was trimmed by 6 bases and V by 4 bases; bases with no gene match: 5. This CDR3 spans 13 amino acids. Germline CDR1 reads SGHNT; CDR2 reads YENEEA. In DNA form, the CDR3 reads TGTGCCAGCAGCTCTCGCAGGGGGCGCGAGCAGTACTTC. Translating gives CASSSRRGREQYF.

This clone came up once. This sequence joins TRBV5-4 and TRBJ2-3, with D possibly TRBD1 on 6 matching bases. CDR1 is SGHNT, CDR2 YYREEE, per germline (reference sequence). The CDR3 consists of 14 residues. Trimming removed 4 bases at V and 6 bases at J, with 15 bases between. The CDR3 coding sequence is TGTGCCAGCAGCATTGGGGACATTTGGGATACGCAGTATTTT. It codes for CASSIGDIWDTQYF. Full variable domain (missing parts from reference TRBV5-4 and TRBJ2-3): ETGVTQSPTHLIKTRGQQVTLRCSSQSGHNTVSWYQQALGQGPQFIFQYYREEENGRGNFPPRFSGLQFPNYSSELNVNALELDDSALYLCASSIGDIWDTQYFGPGTRLTVL.

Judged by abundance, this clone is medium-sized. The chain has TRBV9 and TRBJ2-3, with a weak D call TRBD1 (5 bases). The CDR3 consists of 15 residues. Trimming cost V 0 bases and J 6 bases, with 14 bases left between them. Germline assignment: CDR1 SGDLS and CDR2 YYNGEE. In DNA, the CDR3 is TGTGCCAGCAGCGTAGAGGGGTCTGTTGGGGATACGCAGTATTTT. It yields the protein CASSVEGSVGDTQYF. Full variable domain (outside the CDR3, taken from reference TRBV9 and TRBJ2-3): DSGVTQTPKHLITATGQRVTLRCSPRSGDLSVYWYQQSLDQGLQFLIQYYNGEERAKGNILERFSAQQFPDLHSELNLSSLELGDSALYFCASSVEGSVGDTQYFGPGTRLTVL.

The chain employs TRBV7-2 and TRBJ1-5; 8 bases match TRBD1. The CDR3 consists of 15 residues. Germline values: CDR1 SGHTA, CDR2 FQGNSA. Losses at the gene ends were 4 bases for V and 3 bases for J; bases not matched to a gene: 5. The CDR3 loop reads CASSSTGVNNQPQHF. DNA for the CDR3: TGTGCCAGCAGCTCGACAGGGGTCAACAATCAGCCCCAGCATTTT.

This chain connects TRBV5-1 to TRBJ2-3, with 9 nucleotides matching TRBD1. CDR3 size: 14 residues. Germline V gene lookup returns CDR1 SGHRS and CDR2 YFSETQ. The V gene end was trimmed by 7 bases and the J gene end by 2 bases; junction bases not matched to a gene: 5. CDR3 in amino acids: CASGRTGATDTQYF. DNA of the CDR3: TGCGCCAGCGGTCGGACAGGGGCCACAGATACGCAGTATTTT.

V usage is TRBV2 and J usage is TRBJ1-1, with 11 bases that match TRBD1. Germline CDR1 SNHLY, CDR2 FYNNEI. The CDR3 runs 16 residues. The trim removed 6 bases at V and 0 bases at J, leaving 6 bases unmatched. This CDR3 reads CASRTGQGAMNTEAFF. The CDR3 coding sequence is TGTGCCAGCAGAACCGGACAGGGGGCTATGAACACTGAAGCTTTCTTT.

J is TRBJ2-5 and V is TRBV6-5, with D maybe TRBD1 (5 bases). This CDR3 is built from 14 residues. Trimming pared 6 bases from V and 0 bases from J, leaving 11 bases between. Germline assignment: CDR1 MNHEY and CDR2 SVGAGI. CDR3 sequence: CASRRTPYQETQYF. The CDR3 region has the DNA TGTGCCAGCAGGCGGACACCGTACCAAGAGACCCAGTACTTC.

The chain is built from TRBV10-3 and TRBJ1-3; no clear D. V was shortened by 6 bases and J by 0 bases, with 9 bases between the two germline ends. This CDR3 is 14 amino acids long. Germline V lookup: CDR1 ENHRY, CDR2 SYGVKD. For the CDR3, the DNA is TGTGCCATCAGCGGCACAGACTCTGGAAACACCATATATTTT. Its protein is CAISGTDSGNTIYF.

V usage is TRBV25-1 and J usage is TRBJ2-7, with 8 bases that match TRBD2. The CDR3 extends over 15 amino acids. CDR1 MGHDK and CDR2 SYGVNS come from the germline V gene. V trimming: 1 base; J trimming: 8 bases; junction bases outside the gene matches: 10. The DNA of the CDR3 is TGTGCCAGCAGTGAATTGGCTAGCGGGCGTTCTAAGCAGTACTTC. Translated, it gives CASSELASGRSKQYF.

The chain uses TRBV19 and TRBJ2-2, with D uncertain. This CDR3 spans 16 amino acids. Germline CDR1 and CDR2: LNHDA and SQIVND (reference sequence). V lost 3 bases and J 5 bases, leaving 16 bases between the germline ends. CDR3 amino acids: CASSISSTIETGELFF. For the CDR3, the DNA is TGTGCCAGTAGTATTTCGTCCACTATTGAGACCGGGGAGCTGTTTTTT. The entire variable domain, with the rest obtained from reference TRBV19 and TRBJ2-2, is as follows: DGGITQSPKYLFRKEGQNVTLSCEQNLNHDAMYWYRQDPGQGLRLIYYSQIVNDFQKGDIAEGYSVSREKKESFPLTVTSAQKNPTAFYLCASSISSTIETGELFFGEGSRLTVL.